This T cell receptor (beta chain) was captured by sequencing in a study of shared clonotypes between healthy human individuals. Study-wide findings and caveats: Larger richness was generally estimated for naive than memory subsets. Sampling covered blood only; tissue repertoires likely differ.

As regards this clone: Its antigen is unidentified.

Terminally differentiated effector memory CD45RA+ cells were left out of the naive CD8 fraction, which was CD45RO-negative and positively selected for CCR7. Measured with immunoSEQ multiplex PCR; TCRdb has only the in-frame clones, and not every one. The sample consists of around 1.9 million clones, just over 90% of them appearing once. This TCR derives from a man aged 18 to 29 in good health. Some clones in this sample may be carry-over from other donors' samples. What was sequenced was naive CD8+ T cells from PBMCs.

CDR3: CASSQVGQDTFYNEQFF. The CDR3 DNA sequence: TGTGCCAGCAGCCAAGTGGGACAGGACACGTTCTACAATGAGCAGTTCTTC. The rearrangement uses TRBV4-2 and TRBJ2-1, with 8 bases fitting TRBD1. This CDR3 has 17 residues. Per the germline V gene, CDR1 is LGHNA and CDR2 is YNFKEQ. The ends lost 1 base at V and 3 bases at J; junction bases unmatched: 8.